These 14 T cell receptor beta chains came from one sample sequenced in a study of response to subunit inactivated influenza vaccine. A single record per CDR3 protein comes from TCRdb applying MiXCR to the RT-PCR reads. The sample consists of under 750,000 distinct CDR3 sequences, approximately 12% of them appearing once. Sequencing was performed on PBMCs from blood, taken on the day of vaccination. These receptors originate from a middle-aged man who received an inactivated influenza vaccine.

Worth noting for this clonotype: A much more abundant neighbour one base away suggests this may be a read error. The conserved phenylalanine or tryptophan is not found at the CDR3 terminus, so this likely reflects a read error. The J gene is TRBJ2-1, the V gene TRBV12-3 or TRBV12-4, with D tentatively TRBD1 or TRBD2 (6 bases each). V gave up 5 bases and J gave up 6 bases, with 17 bases separating them. The CDR3 runs to 15 residues. The CDR3: CASSVEGGWLNEQFS. The DNA of the CDR3 is TGTGCCAGCAGTGTAGAGGGGGGTTGGCTCAATGAGCAGTTCTCC.

This clonotype occurred a few times. J is TRBJ2-1 and V is TRBV10-3, with a weak D call TRBD1 (5 bases). The V end lost 4 bases, the J end lost 5 bases, and 6 bases lay between the germline ends. This CDR3 comprises 12 residues. Germline V gene sequence: CDR1 ENHRY, CDR2 SYGVKD. DNA for the CDR3: TGTGCCATCAGTGTAGGGGACAATGAGCAGTTCTTC. Translating gives CAISVGDNEQFF.

The gene calls are TRBV21-1 and TRBJ2-1; the table's D call, TRBD2, was not checked against the DNA. TRBV21-1 is reported as a pseudogene. This CDR3 spans 19 amino acids. Written as DNA, the CDR3 is TGTGCCAGCAGCAAATTCGGGCTAGCGGGAGGGCCGGGCAACAATGAGCAGTTCTTC. Its translation: CASSKFGLAGGPGNNEQFF.

This chain joins TRBV7-2 and TRBJ1-6; tentatively, D is TRBD1 (6 bases). Germline CDR1 is SGHTA and CDR2 is FQGNSA. The CDR3 has 15 residues. Trimming shortened V by 1 base and J by 7 bases, and 11 bases separated the two germline ends. The CDR3 DNA reads TGTGCCAGCAGCTTAGTACGGGGGGCAAATTCACCCCTCCACTTT. This codes for CASSLVRGANSPLHF.

This clonotype was counted a few times. The V gene is TRBV5-1, the J gene TRBJ2-2; 9 positions match TRBD2. The length of the CDR3 is 17 residues. The ends lost 0 bases at V and 3 bases at J; junction bases unmatched: 6. Germline loops: CDR1 SGHRS, CDR2 YFSETQ. The CDR3 loop reads CASSLAGLAGYTGELFF. CDR3 sequence (DNA): TGCGCCAGCAGCTTGGCCGGCCTAGCGGGGTACACCGGGGAGCTGTTTTTT. The variable domain in full, with the rest retrieved from reference TRBV5-1 and TRBJ2-2, is KAGVTQTPRYLIKTRGQQVTLSCSPISGHRSVSWYQQTPGQGLQFLFEYFSETQRNKGNFPGRFSGRQFSNSRSEMNVSTLELGDSALYLCASSLAGLAGYTGELFFGEGSRLTVL.

In its sample, this clonotype was seen many times. The chain carries TRBV12-3 or TRBV12-4 and TRBJ1-1; 7 bases fit TRBD1. The CDR3 extends over 14 amino acids. The V gene end was trimmed by 2 bases and the J gene end by 4 bases; junction bases not matched to a gene: 4. CDR3 amino acids: CASSLRGQFTEAFF. CDR3 nucleotide sequence: TGTGCCAGCAGTTTAAGGGGGCAGTTCACTGAAGCTTTCTTT.

This clonotype was seen only a few times. The J gene is TRBJ1-6, the V gene TRBV7-9; possibly TRBD1 for D (6 bases). The germline CDR1 and CDR2 sequences are SEHNR and FQNEAQ (reference sequence). Trimming took 5 bases from V and 8 from J, leaving 10 bases between them. The CDR3 sequence is 13 residues long. In DNA, the CDR3 is TGTGCCAGCAGCCACAAGGGGGATTCACCCCTCCACTTT. Its translation: CASSHKGDSPLHF.

This clonotype was found a few times. The CDR3 reads CSAPLRGGLDTQYF. The CDR3 DNA reads TGCAGTGCTCCCCTCAGGGGGGGGCTAGATACGCAGTATTTT. The chain uses TRBV20-1 and TRBJ2-3, with D possibly called TRBD1 or TRBD2 (7 bases each). CDR3 length equals 14 residues. Looked up from germline, CDR1 is DFQATT and CDR2 is SNEGSKA (reference sequence). Between the trimmed V and J ends, which lost 5 bases and 5 bases, there was a span of 17 bases.

The V gene is TRBV29-1, the J gene TRBJ2-6; D perhaps matches TRBD1 (5 bases). Trimming shortened V by 3 bases and J by 0 bases, and 12 bases separated the two germline ends. Per the germline V gene, CDR1 is SQVTM and CDR2 is ANQGSEA. The CDR3 extends over 16 amino acids. In nucleotides, the CDR3 is TGCAGCGTTGAGTTCGACAGCTTCTCTGGGGCCAACGTCCTGACTTTC. Protein product: CSVEFDSFSGANVLTF.

This clonotype was seen a few times. V and J are TRBV20-1 and TRBJ1-2, with 10 bases identical to TRBD1. Germline lookup yields CDR1 DFQATT and CDR2 SNEGSKA (reference sequence). Germline trimming cut 2 bases from V and 7 bases from J; bases unmatched to any gene: 10. The CDR3 totals 15 residues. The DNA for the CDR3 is TGCAGTGCTAGACCACCGGGACAGGGGATTGGTGGCTACACCTTC. Its translation: CSARPPGQGIGGYTF.

This clonotype was seen a few times. This CDR3 is CSVVGNYEQYF. CDR3 coding DNA: TGCAGCGTTGTGGGGAACTACGAGCAGTACTTC. The chain recombines TRBV29-1 with TRBJ2-7; no reliable D call. Per the germline V gene, CDR1 is SQVTM and CDR2 is ANQGSEA. Between the trimmed V and J ends, which lost 4 bases and 3 bases, there was a span of 7 bases. The CDR3 length is 11 residues.

J is TRBJ2-2 and V is TRBV5-4; 7 positions match TRBD2. Germline V gene sequence: CDR1 SGHNT, CDR2 YYREEE (reference sequence). The CDR3 totals 16 residues. J was trimmed by 2 bases and V by 0 bases; bases with no gene match: 4. The CDR3 region is CASSLGPGGNTGELFF. CDR3 DNA: TGTGCCAGCAGCTTGGGGCCGGGAGGTAACACCGGGGAGCTGTTTTTT.

The chain has TRBV7-8 and TRBJ1-6; possibly TRBD1 for D (5 bases). The germline CDR1 and CDR2 sequences are SGHVS and FQNEAQ. Trimming cost V 2 bases and J 2 bases, with 16 bases left between them. CDR3 size: 18 residues. Written as DNA, the CDR3 is TGTGCCAGCAGCTTACTCATGAACCGGGGGACCTATAATTCACCCCTCCACTTT. Protein product: CASSLLMNRGTYNSPLHF.

This clonotype was seen a handful of times. V usage is TRBV28 and J usage is TRBJ2-3, with 8 nucleotides matching TRBD2. The CDR3 loop spans 13 amino acids. V trimming: 6 bases; J trimming: 7 bases; junction bases outside the gene matches: 6. Germline V gene lookup returns CDR1 MDHEN and CDR2 SYDVKM. DNA for the CDR3: TGTGCCAGCAGCAAGCGGGAGTTATATACGCAGTATTTT. Amino acid sequence: CASSKRELYTQYF. Full variable domain (outside the CDR3, taken from reference TRBV28 and TRBJ2-3): DVKVTQSSRYLVKRTGEKVFLECVQDMDHENMFWYRQDPGLGLRLIYFSYDVKMKEKGDIPEGYSVSREKKERFSLILESASTNQTSMYLCASSKRELYTQYFGPGTRLTVL.